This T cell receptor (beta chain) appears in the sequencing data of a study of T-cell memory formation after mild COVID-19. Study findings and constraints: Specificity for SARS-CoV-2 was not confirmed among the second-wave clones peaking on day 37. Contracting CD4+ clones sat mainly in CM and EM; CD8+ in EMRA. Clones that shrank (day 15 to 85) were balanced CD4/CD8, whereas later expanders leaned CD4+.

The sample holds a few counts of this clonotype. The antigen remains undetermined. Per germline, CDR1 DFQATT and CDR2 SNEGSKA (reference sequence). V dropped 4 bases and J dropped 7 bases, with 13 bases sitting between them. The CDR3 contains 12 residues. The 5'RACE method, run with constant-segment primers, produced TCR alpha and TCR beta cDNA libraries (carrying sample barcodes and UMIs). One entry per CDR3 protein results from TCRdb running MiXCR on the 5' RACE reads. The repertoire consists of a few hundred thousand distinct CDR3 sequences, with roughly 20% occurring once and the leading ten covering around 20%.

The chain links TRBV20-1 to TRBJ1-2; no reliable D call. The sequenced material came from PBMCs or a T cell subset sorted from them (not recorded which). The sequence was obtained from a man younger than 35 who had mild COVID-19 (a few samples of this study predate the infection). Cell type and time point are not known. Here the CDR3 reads CSATGGNPGYTF. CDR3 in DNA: TGCAGTGCTACAGGAGGGAATCCTGGCTACACCTTC.